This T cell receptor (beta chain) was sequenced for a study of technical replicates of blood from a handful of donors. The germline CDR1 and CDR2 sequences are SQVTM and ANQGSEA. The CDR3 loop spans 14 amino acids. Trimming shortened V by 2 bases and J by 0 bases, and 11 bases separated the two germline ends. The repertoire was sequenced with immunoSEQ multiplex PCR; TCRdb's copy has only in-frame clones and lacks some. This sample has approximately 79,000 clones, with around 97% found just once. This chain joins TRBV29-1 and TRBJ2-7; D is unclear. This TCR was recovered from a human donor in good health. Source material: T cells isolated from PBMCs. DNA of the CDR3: TGCAGCGTTGAATTGACTTCCAGCTCCTACGAGCAGTACTTC. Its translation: CSVELTSSSYEQYF.